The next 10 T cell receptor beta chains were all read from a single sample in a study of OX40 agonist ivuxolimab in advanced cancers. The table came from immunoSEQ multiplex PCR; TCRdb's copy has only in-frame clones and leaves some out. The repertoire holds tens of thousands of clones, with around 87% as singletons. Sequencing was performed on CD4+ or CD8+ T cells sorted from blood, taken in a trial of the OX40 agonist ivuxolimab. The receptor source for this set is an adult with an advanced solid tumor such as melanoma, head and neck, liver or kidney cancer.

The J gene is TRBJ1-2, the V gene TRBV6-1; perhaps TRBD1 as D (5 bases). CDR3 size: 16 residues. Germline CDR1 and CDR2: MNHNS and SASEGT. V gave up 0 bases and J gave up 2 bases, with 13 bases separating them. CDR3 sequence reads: CASSEAHGGNNYGYTF. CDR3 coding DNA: TGTGCCAGCAGTGAAGCGCACGGGGGGAACAACTATGGCTACACCTTC.

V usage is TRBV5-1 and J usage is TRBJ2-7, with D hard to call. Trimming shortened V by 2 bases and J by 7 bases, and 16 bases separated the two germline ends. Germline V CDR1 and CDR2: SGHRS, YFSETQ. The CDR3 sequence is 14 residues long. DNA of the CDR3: TGCGCCAGCAGCTTTGGCAGTGGGGTAAGGGAGCAGTACTTC. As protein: CASSFGSGVREQYF.

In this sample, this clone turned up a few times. The CDR3 loop is CASSPVGGNQPQHF. The CDR3 bases are TGTGCCAGTAGCCCTGTGGGGGGGAATCAGCCCCAGCATTTT. The rearrangement uses TRBV19 and TRBJ1-5; TRBD1 is a possible D gene (5 bases). This CDR3 is 14 amino acids long. Germline assignment: CDR1 LNHDA and CDR2 SQIVND (reference sequence). Trimming took off 6 bases at V and 4 bases at J, with 13 bases between the two ends.

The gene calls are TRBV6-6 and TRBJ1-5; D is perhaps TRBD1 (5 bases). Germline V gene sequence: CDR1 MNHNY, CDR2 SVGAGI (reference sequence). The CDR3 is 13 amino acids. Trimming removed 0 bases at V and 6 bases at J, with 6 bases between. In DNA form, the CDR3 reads TGTGCCAGCAGTTACTCGAGGGGTCAGCCCCAGCATTTT. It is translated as CASSYSRGQPQHF.

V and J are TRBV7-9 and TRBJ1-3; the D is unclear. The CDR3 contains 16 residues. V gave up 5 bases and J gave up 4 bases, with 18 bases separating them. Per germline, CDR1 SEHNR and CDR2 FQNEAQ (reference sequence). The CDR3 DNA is TGTGCCAGCAGCCAAGGTAGCTACACGACGGGAAACACCATATATTTT. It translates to CASSQGSYTTGNTIYF.

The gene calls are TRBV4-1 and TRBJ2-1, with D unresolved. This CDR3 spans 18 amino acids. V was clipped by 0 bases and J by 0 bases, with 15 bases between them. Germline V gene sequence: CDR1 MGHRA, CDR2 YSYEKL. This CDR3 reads CASSQDLVGSSSYNEQFF. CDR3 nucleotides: TGCGCCAGCAGCCAAGATCTCGTTGGCTCGAGCTCCTACAATGAGCAGTTCTTC.

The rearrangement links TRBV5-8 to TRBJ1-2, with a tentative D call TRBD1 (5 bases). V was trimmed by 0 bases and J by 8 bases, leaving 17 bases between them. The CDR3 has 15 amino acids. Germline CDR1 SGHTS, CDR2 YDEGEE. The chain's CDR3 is CASSLEPGPPGGYTF. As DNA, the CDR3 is TGTGCCAGCAGCTTGGAACCGGGGCCTCCGGGCGGCTACACCTTC.

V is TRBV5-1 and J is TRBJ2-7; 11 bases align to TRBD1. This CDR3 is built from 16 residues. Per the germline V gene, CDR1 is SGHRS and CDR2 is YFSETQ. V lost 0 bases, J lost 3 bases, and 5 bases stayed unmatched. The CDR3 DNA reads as TGCGCCAGCAGCTTGGAGTTTGGGACAGGGGGCTACGAGCAGTACTTC. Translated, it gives CASSLEFGTGGYEQYF.

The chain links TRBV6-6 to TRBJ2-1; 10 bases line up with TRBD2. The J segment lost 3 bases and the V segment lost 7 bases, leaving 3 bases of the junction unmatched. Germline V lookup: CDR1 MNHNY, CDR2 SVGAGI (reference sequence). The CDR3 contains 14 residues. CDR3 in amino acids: CASKPSGSYNEQFF. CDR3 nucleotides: TGTGCCAGCAAACCTAGCGGGAGCTACAATGAGCAGTTCTTC.

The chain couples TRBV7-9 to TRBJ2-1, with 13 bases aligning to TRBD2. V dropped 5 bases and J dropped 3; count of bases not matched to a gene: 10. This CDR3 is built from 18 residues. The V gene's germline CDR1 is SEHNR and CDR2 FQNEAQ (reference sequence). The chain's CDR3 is CASSRTSGRGLGYNEQFF. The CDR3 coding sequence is TGTGCCAGCAGCCGGACTAGCGGGAGAGGCTTGGGCTACAATGAGCAGTTCTTC.